One and the same sample provided the 10 T cell receptor beta chains below, sequenced in a study of blood T cell repertoires in COVID-19 (dated by TCRdb to the early 2020s). The library relied on the immunoSEQ multiplex PCR assay. This immuneACCESS table, as held by TCRdb, lists in-frame sequences with V and J called but not all clones. Of the missing ones, under half trace to an unresolved V gene in checked studies; the others have no known cause. The sample yields more than 95,000 clones; roughly 82% were counted once. 26% of the sample belongs to the ten largest clones. The sequencing sample was made of peripheral blood. Receptor source: a man between 60 and 75 years old with acute or convalescent COVID-19.

The chain has TRBV2 and TRBJ2-7; the match to TRBD1 covers 9 bases. This CDR3 contains 14 residues. Germline trimming cut 8 bases from V and 2 bases from J; bases unmatched to any gene: 7. Germline V gene lookup returns CDR1 SNHLY and CDR2 FYNNEI. The chain's CDR3 is CASQGQGFPYEQYF. The CDR3 nucleotides are TGTGCCAGCCAGGGACAGGGCTTCCCCTACGAGCAGTACTTC.

This chain joins TRBV10-3 and TRBJ2-7, with 8 bases fitting TRBD2. The CDR3 is 16 amino acids. V shed 2 bases and J 4 bases; nucleotides not matched to a gene: 10. Germline-derived CDR1 and CDR2 are ENHRY and SYGVKD. The CDR3 reads CAISERTTTSEYEQYF. The CDR3 nucleotides are TGTGCCATCAGTGAGAGAACGACGACTAGCGAGTACGAGCAGTACTTC.

The CDR3 loop is CASSQSSGSAGSSYF. Written as DNA, the CDR3 is TGTGCCAGCAGCCAGTCTAGCGGGAGCGCCGGGAGCTCGTACTTC. The chain recombines TRBV3-1 (or the pseudogene TRBV3-2) with TRBJ2-7, with TRBD2 identical over 10 bases. Germline assignment: CDR1 LGHDT and CDR2 YNNKEL (reference sequence). Unmatched junction bases numbered 14, after V lost 3 bases and J lost 12 bases. The CDR3 sequence is 15 residues long.

For the CDR3, the DNA is TGTGCCAGCAGCCTTGGACAGGCCCAAGGGGAGCAGTTCTTC. It encodes CASSLGQAQGEQFF. The rearrangement links TRBV5-4 to TRBJ2-1, with 7 bases that match TRBD1. V shed 4 bases, J shed 10 bases, and the junction held 11 bases outside the gene matches. Looked up from germline, CDR1 is SGHNT and CDR2 is YYREEE (reference sequence). This CDR3 is 14 amino acids long.

The CDR3 region has the DNA TGTGCCAGCAGCTTCCGGAGCCCCTTGGGCACTGAAGCTTTCTTT. Amino acids: CASSFRSPLGTEAFF. This rearrangement joins TRBV7-8 to TRBJ1-1, with D uncertain. This CDR3 contains 15 residues. Per germline, CDR1 SGHVS and CDR2 FQNEAQ. V was shortened by 3 bases and J by 4 bases, with 15 bases between the two germline ends.

The V and J genes are TRBV7-9 and TRBJ2-3; possible D gene TRBD2, 5 bases. The CDR3 loop spans 15 amino acids. V dropped 1 base and J dropped 1 base, with 9 bases sitting between them. Germline V CDR1 and CDR2: SEHNR, FQNEAQ (reference sequence). The CDR3 DNA reads as TGTGCCAGCAGCTTAGGCGGGCCTCGCACAGATACGCAGTATTTT. It encodes CASSLGGPRTDTQYF.

CDR3 DNA sequence: TGTGCCAGCAGCCCAGGACAGCCTGGGGAGCTGTTTTTT. Translation gives CASSPGQPGELFF. The V gene is TRBV13, the J gene TRBJ2-2; D may be TRBD1 (6 bases). The V gene lost 5 bases and the J gene lost 8 bases, with 12 bases spanning the gap. The CDR3 is 13 residues long. CDR1 PRHDT and CDR2 FYEKMQ come from the germline V gene (reference sequence).

This chain connects TRBV5-1 to TRBJ1-3, with D possibly TRBD1 on 5 matching bases. The CDR3 is 15 amino acids. With 0 bases removed from V and 2 bases from J, the gap between germline ends came to 9 bases. CDR1 is SGHRS, CDR2 YFSETQ, per germline. CDR3 in amino acids: CASSLVAGAGNTIYF. The CDR3, as DNA: TGCGCCAGCAGCTTGGTAGCGGGGGCTGGAAACACCATATATTTT.

The chain uses TRBV6-6 and TRBJ2-2; D might be TRBD2 (5 bases). V lost 7 bases and J lost 5, with 14 bases in between. CDR3 length: 14 residues. Per the germline V gene, CDR1 is MNHNY and CDR2 is SVGAGI (reference sequence). The CDR3: CASISYGSTGELFF. The CDR3 bases are TGTGCCAGCATCTCCTATGGGAGTACCGGGGAGCTGTTTTTT.

V is TRBV6-5 and J is TRBJ2-2; tentatively, D is TRBD2 (5 bases). The length of the CDR3 is 13 residues. Between the trimmed V and J ends, which lost 9 bases and 1 base, there was a span of 9 bases. Per the germline V gene, CDR1 is MNHEY and CDR2 is SVGAGI. Here the CDR3 reads CASRTVNTGELFF. Written as DNA, the CDR3 is TGTGCCAGTCGGACTGTGAACACCGGGGAGCTGTTTTTT.